This T cell receptor beta chain was profiled in a study of T cell repertoires in cytomegalovirus infection. Background on the study: From public TCR beta signatures came an indication of both CMV infection and matching HLA type.

V shed 3 bases and J shed 7 bases, with 18 bases lying between them. In germline, CDR1 is DFQATT, CDR2 SNEGSKA (reference sequence). This CDR3 comprises 14 residues. TCRdb called the reads again in MiXCR, with one record for every CDR3 protein. The repertoire holds roughly 340,000 distinct CDR3 sequences, around 29% seen once, with around 20% in the top ten. A note on this clonotype: Its target is not known.

The rearrangement joins TRBV20-1 to TRBJ1-2, with D possibly matching TRBD1 (6 bases). The sequences come from cultured PBMCs, collected from culture after CMV antigen stimulation. This clonotype originated in a human donor in good health (CMV status not recorded). Some clones in this sample may be carry-over from other donors' samples. The CDR3 here is CSASASWGAGGYTF. CDR3 sequence (DNA): TGCAGTGCTAGTGCGTCTTGGGGGGCAGGTGGCTACACCTTC.